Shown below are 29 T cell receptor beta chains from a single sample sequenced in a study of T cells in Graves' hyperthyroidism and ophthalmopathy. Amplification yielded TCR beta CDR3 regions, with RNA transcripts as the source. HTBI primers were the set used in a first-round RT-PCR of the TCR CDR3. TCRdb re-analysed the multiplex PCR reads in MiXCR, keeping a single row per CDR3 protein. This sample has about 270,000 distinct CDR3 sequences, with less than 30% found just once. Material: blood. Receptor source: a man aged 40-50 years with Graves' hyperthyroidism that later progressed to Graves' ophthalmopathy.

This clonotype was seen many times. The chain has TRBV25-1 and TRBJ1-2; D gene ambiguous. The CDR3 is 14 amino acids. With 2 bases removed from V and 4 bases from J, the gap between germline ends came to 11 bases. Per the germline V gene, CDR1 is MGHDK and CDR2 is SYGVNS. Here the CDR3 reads CASSERGQGYGYTF. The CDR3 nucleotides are TGTGCCAGCAGTGAACGAGGCCAAGGCTATGGCTACACCTTC.

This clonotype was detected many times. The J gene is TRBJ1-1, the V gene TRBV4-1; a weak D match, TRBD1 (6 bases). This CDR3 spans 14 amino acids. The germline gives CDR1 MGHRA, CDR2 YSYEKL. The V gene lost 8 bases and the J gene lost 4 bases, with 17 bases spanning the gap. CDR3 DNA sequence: TGCGCCAGCGGGTTAACAGGGCTTCGCACTGAAGCTTTCTTT. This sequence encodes CASGLTGLRTEAFF.

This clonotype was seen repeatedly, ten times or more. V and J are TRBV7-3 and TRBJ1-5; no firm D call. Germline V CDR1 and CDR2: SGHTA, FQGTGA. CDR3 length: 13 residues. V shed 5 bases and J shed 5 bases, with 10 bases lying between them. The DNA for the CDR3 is TGTGCCAGCAGCCAGCACGAGGATCAGCCCCAGCATTTT. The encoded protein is CASSQHEDQPQHF.

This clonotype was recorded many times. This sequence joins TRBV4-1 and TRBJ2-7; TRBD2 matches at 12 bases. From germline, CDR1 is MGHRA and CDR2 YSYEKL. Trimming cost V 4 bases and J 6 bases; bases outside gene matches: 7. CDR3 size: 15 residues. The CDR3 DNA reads TGCGCCAGCAGCCGAGGACTAGCGGGAAGGATCGAGCAGTACTTC. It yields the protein CASSRGLAGRIEQYF.

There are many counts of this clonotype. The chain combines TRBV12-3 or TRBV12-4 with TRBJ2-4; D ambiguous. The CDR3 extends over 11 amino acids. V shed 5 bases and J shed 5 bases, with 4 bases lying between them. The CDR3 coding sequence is TGTGCCAGCAGTGACCAAAACATTCAGTACTTC. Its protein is CASSDQNIQYF.

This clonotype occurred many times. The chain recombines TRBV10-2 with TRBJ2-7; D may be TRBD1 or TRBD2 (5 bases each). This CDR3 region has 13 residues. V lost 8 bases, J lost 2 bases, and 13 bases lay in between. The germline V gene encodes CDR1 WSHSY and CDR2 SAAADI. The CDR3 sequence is CASSPRETYEQYF. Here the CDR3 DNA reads TGCGCCAGCTCACCCAGGGAGACCTACGAGCAGTACTTC.

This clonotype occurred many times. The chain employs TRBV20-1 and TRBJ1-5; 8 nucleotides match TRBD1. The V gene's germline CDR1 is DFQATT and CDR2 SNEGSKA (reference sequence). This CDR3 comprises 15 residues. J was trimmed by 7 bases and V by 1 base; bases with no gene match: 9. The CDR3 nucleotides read TGCAGTGCTAGAGCCCGACAGGGGCTTCGGCAGCCCCAGCATTTT. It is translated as CSARARQGLRQPQHF.

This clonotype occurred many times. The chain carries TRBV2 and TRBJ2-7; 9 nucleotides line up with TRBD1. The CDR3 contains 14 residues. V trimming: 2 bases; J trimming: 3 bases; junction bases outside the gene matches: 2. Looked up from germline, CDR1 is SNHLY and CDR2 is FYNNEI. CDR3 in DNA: TGTGCCAGCAGTGAACAGGGACAGGGCTACGAGCAGTACTTC. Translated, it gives CASSEQGQGYEQYF.

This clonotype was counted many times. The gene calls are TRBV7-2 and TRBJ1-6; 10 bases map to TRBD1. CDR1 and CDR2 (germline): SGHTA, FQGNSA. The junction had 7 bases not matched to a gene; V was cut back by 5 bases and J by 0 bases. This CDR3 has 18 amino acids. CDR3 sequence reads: CASSLTTGGGSYNSPLHF. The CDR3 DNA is TGTGCCAGCAGCCTAACGACAGGGGGCGGCTCCTATAATTCACCCCTCCACTTT.

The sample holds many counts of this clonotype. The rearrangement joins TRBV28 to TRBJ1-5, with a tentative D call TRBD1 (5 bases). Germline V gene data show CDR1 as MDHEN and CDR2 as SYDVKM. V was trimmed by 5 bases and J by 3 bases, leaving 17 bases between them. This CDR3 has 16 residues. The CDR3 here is CASSSFGGVDNQPQHF. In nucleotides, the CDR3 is TGTGCCAGCAGTAGCTTTGGGGGTGTTGACAATCAGCCCCAGCATTTT.

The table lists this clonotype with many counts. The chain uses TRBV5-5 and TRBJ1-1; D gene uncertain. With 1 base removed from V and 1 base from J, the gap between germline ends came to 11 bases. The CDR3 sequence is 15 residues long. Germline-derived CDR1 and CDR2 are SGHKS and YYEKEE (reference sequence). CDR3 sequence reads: CASSLFGNQNTEAFF. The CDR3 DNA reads TGTGCCAGCAGCTTGTTTGGCAACCAGAACACTGAAGCTTTCTTT.

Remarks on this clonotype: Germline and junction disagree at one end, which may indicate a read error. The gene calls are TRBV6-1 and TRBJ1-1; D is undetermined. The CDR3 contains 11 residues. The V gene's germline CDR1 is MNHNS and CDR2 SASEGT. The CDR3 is CASSFPGGIYF. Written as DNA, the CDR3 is TGTGCCAGCAGCTTTCCCGGTGGGATTTATTTT.

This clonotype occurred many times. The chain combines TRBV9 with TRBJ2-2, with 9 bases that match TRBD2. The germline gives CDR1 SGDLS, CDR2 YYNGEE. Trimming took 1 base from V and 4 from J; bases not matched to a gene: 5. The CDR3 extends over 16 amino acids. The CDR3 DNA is TGTGCCAGCAGCGTACCAGCGGGAGGAGGCACCGGGGAGCTGTTTTTT. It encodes CASSVPAGGGTGELFF.

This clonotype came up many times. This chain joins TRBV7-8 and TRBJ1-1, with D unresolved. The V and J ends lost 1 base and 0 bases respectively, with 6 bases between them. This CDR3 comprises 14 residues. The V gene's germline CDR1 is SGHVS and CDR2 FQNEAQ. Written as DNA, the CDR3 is TGTGCCAGCAGCTTAGTTGCAGTGAACACTGAAGCTTTCTTT. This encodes CASSLVAVNTEAFF.

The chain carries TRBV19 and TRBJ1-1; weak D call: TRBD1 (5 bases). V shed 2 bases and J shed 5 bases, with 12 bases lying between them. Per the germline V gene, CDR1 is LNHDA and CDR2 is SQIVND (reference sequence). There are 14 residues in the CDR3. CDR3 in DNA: TGTGCCAGTAGTATAAGGATGGGGCTTACTGAAGCTTTCTTT. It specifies CASSIRMGLTEAFF.

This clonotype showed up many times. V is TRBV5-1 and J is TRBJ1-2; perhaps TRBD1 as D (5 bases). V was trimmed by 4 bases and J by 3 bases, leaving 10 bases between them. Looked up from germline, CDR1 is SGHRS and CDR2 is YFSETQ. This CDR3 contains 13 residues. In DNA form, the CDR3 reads TGCGCCAGCAGCAGGGACGCCGACTATGGCTACACCTTC. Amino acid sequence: CASSRDADYGYTF.

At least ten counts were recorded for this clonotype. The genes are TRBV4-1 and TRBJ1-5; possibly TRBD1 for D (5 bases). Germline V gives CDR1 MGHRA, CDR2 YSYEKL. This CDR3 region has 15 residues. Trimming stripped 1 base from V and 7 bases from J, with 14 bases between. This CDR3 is CASSQVPGPNQPQHF. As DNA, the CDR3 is TGCGCCAGCAGCCAAGTTCCGGGGCCAAACCAGCCCCAGCATTTT.

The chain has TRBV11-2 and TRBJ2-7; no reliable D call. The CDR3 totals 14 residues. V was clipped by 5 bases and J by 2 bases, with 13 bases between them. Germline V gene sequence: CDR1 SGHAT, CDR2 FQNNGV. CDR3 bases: TGTGCCAGCAGCGTAGGTTTGGGTACCTACGAGCAGTACTTC. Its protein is CASSVGLGTYEQYF.

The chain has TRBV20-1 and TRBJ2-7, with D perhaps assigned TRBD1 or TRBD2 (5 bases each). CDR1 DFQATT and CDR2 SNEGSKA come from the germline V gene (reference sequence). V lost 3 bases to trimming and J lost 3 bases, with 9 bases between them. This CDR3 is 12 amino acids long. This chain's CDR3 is CSASQGVYEQYF. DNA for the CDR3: TGCAGTGCTAGTCAGGGAGTCTACGAGCAGTACTTC.

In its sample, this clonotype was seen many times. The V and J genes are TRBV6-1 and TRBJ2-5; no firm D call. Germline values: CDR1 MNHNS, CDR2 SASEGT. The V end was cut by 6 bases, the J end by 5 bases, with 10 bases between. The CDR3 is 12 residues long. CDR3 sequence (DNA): TGTGCCAGCAGGGAGTTTGGGGAGACCCAGTACTTC. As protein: CASREFGETQYF.

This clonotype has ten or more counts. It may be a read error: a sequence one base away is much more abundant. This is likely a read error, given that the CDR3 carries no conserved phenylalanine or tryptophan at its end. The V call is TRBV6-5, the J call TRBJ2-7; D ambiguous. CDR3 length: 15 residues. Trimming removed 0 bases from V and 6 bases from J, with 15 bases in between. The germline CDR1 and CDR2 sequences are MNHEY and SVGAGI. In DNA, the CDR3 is TGTGCCAGCAGTTACTCGGCCCTAACGGTCTCCGAGCAGTACTAC. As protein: CASSYSALTVSEQYY.

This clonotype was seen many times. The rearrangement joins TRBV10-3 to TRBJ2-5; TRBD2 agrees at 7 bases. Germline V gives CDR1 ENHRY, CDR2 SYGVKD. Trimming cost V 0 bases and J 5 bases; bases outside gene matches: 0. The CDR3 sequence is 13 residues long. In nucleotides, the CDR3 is TGTGCCATCAGTGAGTCGGGAGGGGAGACCCAGTACTTC. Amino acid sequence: CAISESGGETQYF.

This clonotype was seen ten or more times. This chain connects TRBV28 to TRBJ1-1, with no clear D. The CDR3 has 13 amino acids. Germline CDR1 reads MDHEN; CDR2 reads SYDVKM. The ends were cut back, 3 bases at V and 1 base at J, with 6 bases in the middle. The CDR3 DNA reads TGTGCCAGCAGTTTTTGGAAGAACACTGAAGCTTTCTTT. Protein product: CASSFWKNTEAFF.

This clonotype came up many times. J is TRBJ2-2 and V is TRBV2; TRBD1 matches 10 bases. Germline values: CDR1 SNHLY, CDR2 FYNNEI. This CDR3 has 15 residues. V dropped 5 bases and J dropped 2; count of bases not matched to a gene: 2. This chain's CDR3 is CASSRDRGNTGELFF. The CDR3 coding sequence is TGTGCCAGCAGTAGGGACAGGGGTAACACCGGGGAGCTGTTTTTT.

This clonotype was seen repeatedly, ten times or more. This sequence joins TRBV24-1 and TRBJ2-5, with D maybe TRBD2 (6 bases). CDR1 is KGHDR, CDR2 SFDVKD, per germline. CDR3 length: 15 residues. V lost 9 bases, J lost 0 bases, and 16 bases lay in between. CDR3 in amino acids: CATGAGRTHQETQYF. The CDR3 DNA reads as TGTGCCACCGGGGCGGGGAGGACACACCAAGAGACCCAGTACTTC.

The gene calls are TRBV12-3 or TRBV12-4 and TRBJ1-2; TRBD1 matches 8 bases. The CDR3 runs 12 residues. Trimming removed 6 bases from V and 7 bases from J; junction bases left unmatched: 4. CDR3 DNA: TGTGCCAGCAGGACAGGGGAGTCTGGCTACACCTTC. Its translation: CASRTGESGYTF.

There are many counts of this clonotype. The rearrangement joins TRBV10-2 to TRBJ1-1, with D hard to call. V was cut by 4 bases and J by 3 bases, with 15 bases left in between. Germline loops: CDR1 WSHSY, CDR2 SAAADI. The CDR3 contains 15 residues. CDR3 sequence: CASSVRHAGYTEAFF. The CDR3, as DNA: TGCGCCAGCAGTGTCCGTCATGCCGGATACACTGAAGCTTTCTTT.

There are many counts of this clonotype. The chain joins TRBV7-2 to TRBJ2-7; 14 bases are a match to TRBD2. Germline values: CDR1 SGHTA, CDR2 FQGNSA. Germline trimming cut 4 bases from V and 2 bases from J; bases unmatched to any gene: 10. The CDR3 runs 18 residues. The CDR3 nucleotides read TGTGCCAGCAGCTCCATCCTAAGGACTAGCGGGAGGCCCTACGAGCAGTACTTC. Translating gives CASSSILRTSGRPYEQYF. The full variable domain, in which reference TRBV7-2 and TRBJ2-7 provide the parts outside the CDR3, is GAGVSQSPSNKVTEKGKDVELRCDPISGHTALYWYRQSLGQGLEFLIYFQGNSAPDKSGLPSDRFSAERTGGSVSTLTIQRTQQEDSAVYLCASSSILRTSGRPYEQYFGPGTRLTVT.

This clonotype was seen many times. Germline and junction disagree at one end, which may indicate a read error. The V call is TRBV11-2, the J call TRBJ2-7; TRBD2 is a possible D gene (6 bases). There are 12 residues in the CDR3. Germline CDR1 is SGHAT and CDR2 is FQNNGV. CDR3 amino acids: CASGFGGYEQYF. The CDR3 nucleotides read TGTGCCAGCGGCTTCGGGGGCTACGAGCAGTACTTC.